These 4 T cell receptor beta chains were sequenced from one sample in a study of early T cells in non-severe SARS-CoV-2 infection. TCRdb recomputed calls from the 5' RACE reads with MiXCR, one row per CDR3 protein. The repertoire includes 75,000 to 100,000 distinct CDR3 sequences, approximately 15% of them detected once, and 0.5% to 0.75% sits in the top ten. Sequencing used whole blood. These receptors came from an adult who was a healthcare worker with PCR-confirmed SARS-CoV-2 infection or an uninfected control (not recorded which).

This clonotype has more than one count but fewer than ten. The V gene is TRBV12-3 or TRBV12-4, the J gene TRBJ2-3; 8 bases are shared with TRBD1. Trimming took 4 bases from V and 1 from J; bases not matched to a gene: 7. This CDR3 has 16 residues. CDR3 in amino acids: CASSYRGISGTDTQYF. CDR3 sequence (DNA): TGTGCCAGCAGTTACAGGGGGATTTCCGGCACAGATACGCAGTATTTT.

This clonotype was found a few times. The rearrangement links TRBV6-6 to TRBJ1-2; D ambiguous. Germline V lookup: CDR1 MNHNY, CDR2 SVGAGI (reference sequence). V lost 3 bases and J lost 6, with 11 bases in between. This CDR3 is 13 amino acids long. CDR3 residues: CASSYSPPDGYTF. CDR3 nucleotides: TGTGCCAGCAGTTATTCCCCACCCGATGGCTACACCTTC.

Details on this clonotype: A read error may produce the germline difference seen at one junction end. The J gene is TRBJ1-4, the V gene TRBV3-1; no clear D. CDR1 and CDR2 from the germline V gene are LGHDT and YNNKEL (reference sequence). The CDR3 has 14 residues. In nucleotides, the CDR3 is TGTGCCAGCAGCCAAGTGGGTCTTATGAAAAAACTGATTTTT. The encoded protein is CASSQVGLMKKLIF.

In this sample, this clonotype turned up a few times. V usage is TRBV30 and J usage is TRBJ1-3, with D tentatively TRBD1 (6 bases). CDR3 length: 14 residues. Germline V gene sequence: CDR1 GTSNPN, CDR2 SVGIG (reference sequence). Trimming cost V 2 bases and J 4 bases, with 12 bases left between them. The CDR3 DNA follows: TGTGCCTGGAGTACGGGGGGCTCGGGAAACACCATATATTTT. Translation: CAWSTGGSGNTIYF.